Listed here are 2 T cell receptor beta chains from one sample, sequenced in a study of regulatory T cells in long-lasting Graves disease. Building of the TCR beta libraries involved iRepertoire HTBI primers and Arm-PCR of CDR3 regions. TCRdb recomputed calls from the multiplex PCR reads with MiXCR, one row per CDR3 protein. The sample gives more than 400,000 distinct CDR3 sequences, roughly 17% of which show up once; about 12% is in the top ten. Specified time point: newly diagnosed GD, antithyroid drugs for less than 3 months. The TCR library used RNA extracted from PBMCs. These same data were also listed under a study on T cells in Graves' hyperthyroidism and ophthalmopathy.

Sequenced material: peripheral blood mononuclear cells (PBMCs), taken at new diagnosis, from a patient treated with antithyroid drugs. The receptors were gathered from a man aged 35 to 55 with Graves disease.

This clonotype was detected many times. The chain uses TRBV28 and TRBJ2-3; D perhaps matches TRBD1 (8 bases). V lost 3 bases, J lost 4 bases, and 14 bases lay in between. The CDR3 is 15 residues long. Germline assignment: CDR1 MDHEN and CDR2 SYDVKM. The CDR3 DNA reads as TGTGCCAGCAGTTTGTACAGGGGGGGATCAGATACGCAGTATTTT. It codes for CASSLYRGGSDTQYF.

This clonotype was found a few times. The chain recombines TRBV5-4 with TRBJ2-1; the match to TRBD2 covers 11 bases. This CDR3 has 16 amino acids. V dropped 3 bases and J dropped 7; count of bases not matched to a gene: 9. CDR1 is SGHNT, CDR2 YYREEE, per germline (reference sequence). The CDR3 protein is CASSSDTSGSRNEQFF. The DNA of the CDR3 is TGTGCCAGCAGCTCGGATACTAGCGGGAGTCGTAATGAGCAGTTCTTC.